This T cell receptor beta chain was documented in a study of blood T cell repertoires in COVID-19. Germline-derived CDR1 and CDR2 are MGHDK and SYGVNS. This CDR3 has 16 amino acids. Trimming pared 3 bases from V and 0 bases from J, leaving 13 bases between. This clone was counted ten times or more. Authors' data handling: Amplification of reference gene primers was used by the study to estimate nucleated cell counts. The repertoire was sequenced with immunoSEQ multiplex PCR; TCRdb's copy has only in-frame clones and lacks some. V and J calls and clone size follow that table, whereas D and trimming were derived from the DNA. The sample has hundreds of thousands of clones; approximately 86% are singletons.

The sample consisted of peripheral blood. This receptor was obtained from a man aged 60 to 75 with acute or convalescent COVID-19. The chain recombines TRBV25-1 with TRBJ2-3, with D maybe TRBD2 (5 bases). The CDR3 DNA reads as TGTGCCAGCAGTGAGGACTTGCCCACTAGCACAGATACGCAGTATTTT. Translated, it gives CASSEDLPTSTDTQYF.